This is a list of T cell receptor beta chains from one sample in a study of T cell responses to AZD1222 COVID-19 vaccine. This table comes from immunoSEQ multiplex PCR, and its TCRdb copy is limited to in-frame clones, with some not included. The repertoire holds about 150,000 clones, with approximately 88% as singletons. Sequencing was performed on peripheral blood, taken on day 0 of AZD1222 vaccination. Source of these receptors: an adult in good health. Each CDR3 is given with its conserved first and last residue. A D gene is named only where the DNA matches it firmly. For some rows the clone size is stated as once, few or many, or as a class when expanded; others skip it.

v_gene	j_gene	d_gene	abundance	CDR3aa	CDR3nt
TRBV28	TRBJ2-6	.	.	CASSKVPSGANVLTF	TGTGCCAGCAGTAAGGTCCCCTCTGGGGCCAACGTCCTGACTTTC
TRBV30	TRBJ2-7	.	.	CAWTGGSYEQYF	TGTGCCTGGACTGGGGGCTCCTACGAGCAGTACTTC
TRBV7-3	TRBJ2-2	TRBD2	.	CASSLKGLAAGELFF	TGTGCCAGCAGCTTAAAGGGACTAGCAGCCGGGGAGCTGTTTTTT
TRBV30	TRBJ1-3	.	many	CASTSGVSGNTIYF	TGTGCCTCCACCAGTGGGGTCTCTGGAAACACCATATATTTT
TRBV2	TRBJ2-7	TRBD1	.	CASSYDRDYEQYF	TGTGCCAGCAGTTACGACAGGGACTACGAGCAGTACTTC
TRBV15	TRBJ1-5	.	.	CATSRDMAGGGQPQHF	TGTGCCACCAGCAGAGATATGGCAGGAGGAGGGCAGCCCCAGCATTTT
TRBV6-5	TRBJ2-7	.	.	CASSYGQGRGEQYF	TGTGCCAGCAGTTACGGCCAGGGAAGGGGCGAGCAGTACTTC
TRBV12-3/TRBV12-4	TRBJ1-1	.	few	CASSFSQATEAFF	TGTGCCAGCAGTTTTAGTCAGGCCACTGAAGCTTTCTTT
TRBV30	TRBJ1-4	.	.	CAWAIGTVAFNEKLFF	TGTGCCTGGGCGATCGGGACGGTAGCTTTTAATGAAAAACTGTTTTTT
TRBV7-9	TRBJ1-2	.	many	CASSVGGAANYGYTF	TGTGCCAGCAGCGTAGGGGGGGCAGCTAACTATGGCTACACCTTC
TRBV29-1	TRBJ2-2	.	.	CSVESTGGTGELFF	TGCAGCGTTGAATCAACCGGGGGCACCGGGGAGCTGTTTTTT
TRBV15	TRBJ2-3	.	once	CATSRAAGSGSDTQYF	TGTGCCACCAGCAGAGCCGCCGGGAGCGGGTCAGATACGCAGTATTTT
TRBV7-9	TRBJ1-1	.	few	CASSLGQVNTEAFF	TGTGCCAGCAGCTTAGGGCAGGTGAACACTGAAGCTTTCTTT
TRBV10-3	TRBJ1-2	.	.	CAITGDYGYTF	TGTGCCATCACAGGGGACTATGGCTACACCTTC
TRBV2	TRBJ2-6	.	.	CASRVTLSGANVLTF	TGTGCCAGCAGAGTGACACTCTCTGGGGCCAACGTCCTGACTTTC
TRBV30	TRBJ2-6	.	.	CASQSSGANVLTF	TGTGCCTCCCAGAGCTCTGGGGCCAACGTCCTGACTTTC
TRBV6-5	TRBJ1-3	.	.	CASSRGAGNTIYF	TGTGCCAGCAGCCGGGGGGCTGGAAACACCATATATTTT
TRBV5-4	TRBJ1-1	.	.	CASSSAPNTEAFF	TGTGCCAGCAGCTCTGCCCCGAACACTGAAGCTTTCTTT
TRBV7-3	TRBJ1-2	.	.	CASSQRGEGSYGYTF	TGTGCCAGCAGCCAAAGAGGGGAGGGGAGCTATGGCTACACCTTC
TRBV30	TRBJ2-2	TRBD2	.	CARRTSGSRELFF	TGTGCCCGAAGGACTAGCGGGAGCCGGGAGCTGTTTTTT
TRBV19	TRBJ2-1	TRBD1	.	CTSSVGQGYTNEQFF	TGTACCAGTAGTGTGGGACAGGGGTATACCAATGAGCAGTTCTTC
TRBV7-9	TRBJ1-4	.	few	CASSLVSGSTNEKLFF	TGTGCCAGCAGCTTAGTCTCAGGTTCAACTAATGAAAAACTGTTTTTT
TRBV4-3	TRBJ2-1	.	.	CASSRQTVPSTNEQFF	TGCGCCAGCAGCCGGCAGACAGTACCCTCCACCAATGAGCAGTTCTTC
TRBV19	TRBJ1-1	.	.	CASSIFRGEAFF	TGTGCCAGTAGTATTTTCAGGGGTGAAGCTTTCTTT
TRBV3-1/TRBV3-2	TRBJ2-7	.	.	CASSPREQYF	TGTGCCAGCAGTCCCCGGGAGCAGTACTTC
TRBV12-3/TRBV12-4	TRBJ1-1	TRBD1	.	CASSLFGTEKAFF	TGTGCCAGCAGTTTGTTCGGGACAGAGAAAGCTTTCTTT
TRBV19	TRBJ2-5	TRBD2	.	CASSQTSVQETQYF	TGTGCCAGTAGCCAGACTAGCGTCCAAGAGACCCAGTACTTC
TRBV12-3/TRBV12-4	TRBJ2-2	.	once	CASSLEGAGELFF	TGTGCCAGCAGTTTAGAGGGCGCCGGGGAGCTGTTTTTT
TRBV5-1	TRBJ2-2	.	.	CASSGGTATPSTGELFF	TGCGCCAGCAGCGGCGGGACAGCCACACCTTCGACCGGGGAGCTGTTTTTT
TRBV11-3	TRBJ2-4	TRBD2	.	CASSFSRTSGRRRAKNIQYF	TGTGCCAGCAGCTTTTCAAGGACTAGCGGGAGGAGAAGGGCCAAAAACATTCAGTACTTC
TRBV11-2	TRBJ2-3	.	.	CASSLVDTQYF	TGTGCCAGCAGTCTAGTAGATACGCAGTATTTT
TRBV5-1	TRBJ2-3	TRBD2	.	CASRTSGIMPTDTQYF	TGCGCCAGCAGAACTAGCGGGATCATGCCCACAGATACGCAGTATTTT
TRBV24-1	TRBJ1-2	.	.	CATSGTVKTFNYGYTF	TGTGCCACCAGTGGTACCGTTAAGACATTTAACTATGGCTACACCTTC
TRBV5-4	TRBJ1-5	TRBD1	.	CASSKGDRGGGNQPQHF	TGTGCCAGCAGTAAAGGGGACAGGGGAGGGGGCAATCAGCCCCAGCATTTT
TRBV24-1	TRBJ1-5	.	few	CATSDTGEQPQHF	TGTGCCACCAGTGATACTGGAGAACAGCCCCAGCATTTT
TRBV7-8	TRBJ2-7	.	.	CASSLSYEQYF	TGTGCCAGCAGCCTGAGCTACGAGCAGTACTTC
TRBV5-1	TRBJ1-1	TRBD1	.	CASSSGQGVAPRTEAFF	TGCGCCAGCAGCTCCGGACAGGGAGTCGCTCCCCGCACTGAAGCTTTCTTT
TRBV6-1	TRBJ1-5	.	.	CASSETGPNQPQHF	TGTGCCAGCAGTGAAACAGGTCCTAATCAGCCCCAGCATTTT
TRBV5-4	TRBJ2-4	TRBD1	.	CASSSGQGRNIQYF	TGTGCCAGCAGCTCGGGACAGGGAAGAAACATTCAGTACTTC
TRBV2	TRBJ1-6	.	.	CASIKGDTHGSPLHF	TGTGCCAGCATCAAAGGGGACACTCACGGCTCACCCCTCCACTTT
TRBV18	TRBJ1-1	TRBD1	.	CASSPQQGSTEAFF	TGTGCCAGCTCACCTCAACAGGGGTCCACTGAAGCTTTCTTT
TRBV6-4	TRBJ2-1	.	once	CASSLTGEGYNEQFF	TGTGCCAGCAGTTTAACGGGAGAAGGTTACAATGAGCAGTTCTTC